This T cell receptor beta chain was identified during a study of shared clonotypes between healthy human individuals. Sequencing was performed with immunoSEQ multiplex PCR; in TCRdb, only in-frame clones are kept and a portion is missing. The sample gives roughly 720,000 clones, 90% of which show up once; 30% to 40% is in the top ten. CDR3 size: 16 residues. The V gene end was trimmed by 8 bases and the J gene end by 3 bases; junction bases not matched to a gene: 11. Per the germline V gene, CDR1 is MNHEY and CDR2 is SMNVEV (reference sequence). This TCR derives from a man aged 18 to 35 in good health. Some clones in this sample may be carry-over from other donors' samples. The chain has TRBV27 and TRBJ2-3, with 10 bases aligning to TRBD2. Source material: memory CD8+ T cells from PBMCs. The sample's subset: CD45RO+ cells pooled with CCR7-negative TemRA cells. In DNA, the CDR3 is TGTGCCAGCGCCCCTGTTGGAGCGGGAGGGACAGATACGCAGTATTTT. Translation: CASAPVGAGGTDTQYF.